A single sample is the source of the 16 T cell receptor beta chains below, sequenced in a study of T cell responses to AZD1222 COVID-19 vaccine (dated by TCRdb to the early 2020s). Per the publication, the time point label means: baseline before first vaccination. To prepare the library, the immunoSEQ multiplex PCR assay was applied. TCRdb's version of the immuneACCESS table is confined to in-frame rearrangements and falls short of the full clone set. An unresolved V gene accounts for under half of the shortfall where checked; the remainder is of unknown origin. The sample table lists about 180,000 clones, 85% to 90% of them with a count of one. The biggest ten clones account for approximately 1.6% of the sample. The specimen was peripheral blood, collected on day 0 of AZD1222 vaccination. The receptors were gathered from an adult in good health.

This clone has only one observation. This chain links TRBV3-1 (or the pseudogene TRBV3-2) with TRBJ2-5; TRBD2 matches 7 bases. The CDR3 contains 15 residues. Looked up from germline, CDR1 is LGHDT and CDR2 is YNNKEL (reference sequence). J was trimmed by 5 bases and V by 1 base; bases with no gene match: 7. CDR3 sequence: CASSQGPAREETQYF. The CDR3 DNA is TGTGCCAGCAGCCAAGGGCCCGCGCGGGAGGAGACCCAGTACTTC.

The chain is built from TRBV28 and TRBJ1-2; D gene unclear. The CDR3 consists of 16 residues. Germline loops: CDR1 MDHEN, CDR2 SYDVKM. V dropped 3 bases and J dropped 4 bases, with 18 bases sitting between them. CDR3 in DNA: TGTGCCAGCAGTTTTGGTTCGGCCTGGGGTCTCTATGGCTACACCTTC. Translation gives CASSFGSAWGLYGYTF.

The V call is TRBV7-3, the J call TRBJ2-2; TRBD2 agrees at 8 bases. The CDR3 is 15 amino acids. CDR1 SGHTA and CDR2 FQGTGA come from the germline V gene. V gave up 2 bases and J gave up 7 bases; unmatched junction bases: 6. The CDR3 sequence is CASSLGSGTSGELFF. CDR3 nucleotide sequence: TGTGCCAGCAGCTTAGGTAGCGGGACGAGCGGGGAGCTGTTTTTT.

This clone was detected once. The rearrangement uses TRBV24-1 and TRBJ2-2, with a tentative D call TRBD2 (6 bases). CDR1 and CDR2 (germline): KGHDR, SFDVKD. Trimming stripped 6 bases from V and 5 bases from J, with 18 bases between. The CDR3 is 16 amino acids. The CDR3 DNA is TGTGCCACCAGTCAACTAGCCGCAATAGGGACCGGGGAGCTGTTTTTT. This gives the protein CATSQLAAIGTGELFF.

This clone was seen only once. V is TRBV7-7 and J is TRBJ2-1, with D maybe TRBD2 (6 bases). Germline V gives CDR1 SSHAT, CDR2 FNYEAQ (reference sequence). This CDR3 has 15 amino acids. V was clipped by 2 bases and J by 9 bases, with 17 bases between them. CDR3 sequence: CASSLFGGESGEQFF. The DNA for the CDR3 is TGTGCCAGCAGCTTATTCGGCGGGGAAAGCGGTGAGCAGTTCTTC.

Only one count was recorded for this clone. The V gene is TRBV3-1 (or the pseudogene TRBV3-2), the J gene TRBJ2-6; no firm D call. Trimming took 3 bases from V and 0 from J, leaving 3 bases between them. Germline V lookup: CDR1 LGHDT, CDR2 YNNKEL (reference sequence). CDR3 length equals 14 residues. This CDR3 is CASSQNSGANVLTF. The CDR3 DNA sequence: TGTGCCAGCAGCCAGAACTCTGGGGCCAACGTCCTGACTTTC.

CDR3 nucleotides: TGTGCCAGCAGTTTTCTTACCCAGGGTACAACTAATGAAAAACTGTTTTTT. Translation: CASSFLTQGTTNEKLFF. The chain carries TRBV28 and TRBJ1-4; possible D gene TRBD1, 5 bases. The germline V and J ends were trimmed by 3 bases and 0 bases, with 14 bases remaining between them. The CDR3 covers 17 residues. The germline V gene encodes CDR1 MDHEN and CDR2 SYDVKM.

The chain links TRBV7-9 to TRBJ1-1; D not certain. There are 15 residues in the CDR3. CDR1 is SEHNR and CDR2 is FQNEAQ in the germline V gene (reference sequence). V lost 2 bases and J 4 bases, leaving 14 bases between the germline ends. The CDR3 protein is CASSLMDLLGTEAFF. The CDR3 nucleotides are TGTGCCAGCAGCTTAATGGACCTACTGGGCACTGAAGCTTTCTTT.

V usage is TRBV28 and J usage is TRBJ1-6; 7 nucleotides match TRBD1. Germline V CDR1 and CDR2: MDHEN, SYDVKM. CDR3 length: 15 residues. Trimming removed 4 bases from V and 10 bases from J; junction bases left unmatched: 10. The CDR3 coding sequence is TGTGCCAGCAGTTCCAAGACAGGGTTAAGGTCACCCCTCCACTTT. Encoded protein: CASSSKTGLRSPLHF.

CDR3 sequence (DNA): TGTGCCAGCAGTGAAGACGCGGGGGGAGGCTACAATGAGCAGTTCTTC. It yields the protein CASSEDAGGGYNEQFF. The chain combines TRBV2 with TRBJ2-1; 8 positions agree with TRBD2. The V and J ends lost 1 base and 3 bases, in that order; junction bases with no gene match: 5. Germline CDR1 reads SNHLY; CDR2 reads FYNNEI. The CDR3 is made up of 16 amino acids.

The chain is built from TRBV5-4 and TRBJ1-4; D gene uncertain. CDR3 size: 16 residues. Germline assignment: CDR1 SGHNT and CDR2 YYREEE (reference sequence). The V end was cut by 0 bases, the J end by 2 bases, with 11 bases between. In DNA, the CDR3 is TGTGCCAGCAGCTTGGCTGGTGCGGGTACTAATGAAAAACTGTTTTTT. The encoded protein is CASSLAGAGTNEKLFF. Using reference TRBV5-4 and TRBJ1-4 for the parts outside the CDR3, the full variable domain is ETGVTQSPTHLIKTRGQQVTLRCSSQSGHNTVSWYQQALGQGPQFIFQYYREEENGRGNFPPRFSGLQFPNYSSELNVNALELDDSALYLCASSLAGAGTNEKLFFGSGTQLSVL.

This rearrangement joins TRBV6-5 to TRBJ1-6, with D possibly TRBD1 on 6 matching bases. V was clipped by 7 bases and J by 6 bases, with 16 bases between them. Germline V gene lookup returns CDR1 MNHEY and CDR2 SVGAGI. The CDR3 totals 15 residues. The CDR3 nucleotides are TGTGCCAGCATGTTCGGAGACAGGAGTAATTCACCCCTCCACTTT. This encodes CASMFGDRSNSPLHF.

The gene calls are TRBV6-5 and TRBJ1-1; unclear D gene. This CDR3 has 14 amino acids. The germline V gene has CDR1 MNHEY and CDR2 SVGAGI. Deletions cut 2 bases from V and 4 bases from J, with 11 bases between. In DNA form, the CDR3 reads TGTGCCAGCAGTTACAGGAACCTCGCCACTGAAGCTTTCTTT. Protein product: CASSYRNLATEAFF.

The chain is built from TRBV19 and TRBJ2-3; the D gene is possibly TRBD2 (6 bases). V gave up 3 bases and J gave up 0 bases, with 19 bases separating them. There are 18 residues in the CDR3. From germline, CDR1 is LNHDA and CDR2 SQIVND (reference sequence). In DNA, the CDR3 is TGTGCCAGTAGTATTCCCATCCGGGGACTCCTTAGCACAGATACGCAGTATTTT. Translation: CASSIPIRGLLSTDTQYF.

This CDR3 reads CASSSGQDIGELFF. The CDR3 DNA reads as TGTGCCAGCAGTTCGGGACAGGATATCGGGGAGCTGTTTTTT. J is TRBJ2-2 and V is TRBV28; 8 bases agree with TRBD1. This CDR3 spans 14 amino acids. V gave up 4 bases and J gave up 7 bases; unmatched junction bases: 5. The germline gives CDR1 MDHEN, CDR2 SYDVKM. The variable domain in full, with the rest retrieved from reference TRBV28 and TRBJ2-2, is DVKVTQSSRYLVKRTGEKVFLECVQDMDHENMFWYRQDPGLGLRLIYFSYDVKMKEKGDIPEGYSVSREKKERFSLILESASTNQTSMYLCASSSGQDIGELFFGEGSRLTVL.

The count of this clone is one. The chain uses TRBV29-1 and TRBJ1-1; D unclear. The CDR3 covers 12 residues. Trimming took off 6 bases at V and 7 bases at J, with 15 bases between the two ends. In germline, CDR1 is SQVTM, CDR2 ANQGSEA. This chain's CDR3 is CSVGEAGGEAFF. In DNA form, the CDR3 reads TGCAGCGTGGGAGAGGCGGGCGGTGAAGCTTTCTTT.